The entry below describes one T cell receptor beta chain. The antigen remains undetermined. This table comes from immunoSEQ multiplex PCR, and its TCRdb copy is limited to in-frame clones, with some not included. The repertoire includes 35,000 to 40,000 clones, approximately 85% of them detected once, and 1.5% to 2% sits in the top ten. This sample is drawn from a study of T cells in narcolepsy. General study findings and limits: Healthy controls reportedly lacked the autoreactive clonotypes serially found in patients' blood. Same-patient CSF and blood CD4+ T cell clonotypes included HCRT-specific and TRIB2-specific autoreactive ones.

The germline V and J ends were trimmed by 2 bases and 4 bases, with 8 bases remaining between them. The V gene's germline CDR1 is SGHTA and CDR2 FQGTGA. The CDR3 sequence is 13 residues long. The sequence was obtained from a human donor with narcolepsy. The sequenced sample consisted of CD45RA- memory CD4+ T cells from PBMCs. The chain is built from TRBV7-3 and TRBJ1-1; D unclear. The CDR3 coding sequence is TGTGCCAGCAGCTTAGGGCGCCTCACTGAAGCTTTCTTT. Encoded protein: CASSLGRLTEAFF.